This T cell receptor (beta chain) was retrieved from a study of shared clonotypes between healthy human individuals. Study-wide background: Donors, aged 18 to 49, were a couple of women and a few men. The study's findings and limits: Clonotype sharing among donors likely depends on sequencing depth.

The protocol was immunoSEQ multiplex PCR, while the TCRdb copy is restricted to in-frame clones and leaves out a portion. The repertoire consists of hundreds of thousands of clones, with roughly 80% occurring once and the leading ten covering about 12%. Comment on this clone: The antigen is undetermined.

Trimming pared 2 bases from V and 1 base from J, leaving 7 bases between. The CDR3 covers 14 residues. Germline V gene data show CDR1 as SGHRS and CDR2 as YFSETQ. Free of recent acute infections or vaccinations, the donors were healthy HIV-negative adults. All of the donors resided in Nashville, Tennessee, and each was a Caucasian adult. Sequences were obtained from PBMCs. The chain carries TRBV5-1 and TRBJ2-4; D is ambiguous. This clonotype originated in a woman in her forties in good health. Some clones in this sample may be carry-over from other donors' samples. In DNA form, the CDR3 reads TGCGCCAGCAGCTTAGGGCAGGCCAAAAACATTCAGTACTTC. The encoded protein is CASSLGQAKNIQYF. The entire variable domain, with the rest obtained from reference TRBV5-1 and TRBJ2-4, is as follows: KAGVTQTPRYLIKTRGQQVTLSCSPISGHRSVSWYQQTPGQGLQFLFEYFSETQRNKGNFPGRFSGRQFSNSRSEMNVSTLELGDSALYLCASSLGQAKNIQYFGAGTRLSVL.